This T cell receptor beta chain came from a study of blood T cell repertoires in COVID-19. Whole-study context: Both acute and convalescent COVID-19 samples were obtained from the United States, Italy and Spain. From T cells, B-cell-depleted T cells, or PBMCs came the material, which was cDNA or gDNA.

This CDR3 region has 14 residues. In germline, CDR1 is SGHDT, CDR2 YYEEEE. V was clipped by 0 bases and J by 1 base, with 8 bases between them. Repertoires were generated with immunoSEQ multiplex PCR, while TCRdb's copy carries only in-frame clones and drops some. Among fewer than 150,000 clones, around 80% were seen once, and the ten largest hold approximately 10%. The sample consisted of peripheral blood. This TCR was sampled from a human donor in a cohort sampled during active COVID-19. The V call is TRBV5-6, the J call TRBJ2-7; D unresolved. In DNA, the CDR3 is TGTGCCAGCAGCTTGGGACTCAATTCCTACGAGCAGTACTTC. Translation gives CASSLGLNSYEQYF.